The next 10 T cell receptor beta chains were all read from a single sample in a study of blood T cell repertoires in COVID-19. The data were produced by immunoSEQ multiplex PCR, yet TCRdb's version contains in-frame clones alone and is incomplete. Here the sample spans about 150,000 clones, roughly 87% being singletons. Material: peripheral blood. All receptors derive from a woman in her fifties or sixties with acute or convalescent COVID-19.

This chain connects TRBV5-1 to TRBJ1-4; maybe TRBD1 (5 bases). Trimming removed 4 bases at V and 0 bases at J, with 10 bases between. Germline V gene data show CDR1 as SGHRS and CDR2 as YFSETQ. This CDR3 has 15 residues. The CDR3 coding sequence is TGCGCCAGCAGCCTGGACACCGCAACTAATGAAAAACTGTTTTTT. Translated, it gives CASSLDTATNEKLFF.

The V and J genes are TRBV11-1 and TRBJ2-7, with TRBD2 identical over 11 bases. Looked up from germline, CDR1 is SGHAT and CDR2 is FQDESV (reference sequence). The CDR3 contains 16 residues. The J segment lost 6 bases and the V segment lost 4 bases, leaving 11 bases of the junction unmatched. The chain's CDR3 is CASSSPRTSGLGEQYF. The CDR3 DNA is TGTGCCAGCAGCTCCCCTAGGACTAGCGGGTTGGGCGAGCAGTACTTC.

This rearrangement joins TRBV11-2 to TRBJ2-2; 11 bases are a match to TRBD2. The CDR3 spans 15 residues. The germline gives CDR1 SGHAT, CDR2 FQNNGV. Trimming at V came to 5 bases and at J to 3 bases, leaving 2 bases not matched to a gene. The CDR3, as DNA: TGTGCCAGCAGCCGTAGCGGGGGGGACACCGGGGAGCTGTTTTTT. As protein: CASSRSGGDTGELFF.

The V and J genes are TRBV24-1 and TRBJ2-1, with 7 positions matching TRBD1. The germline CDR1 and CDR2 sequences are KGHDR and SFDVKD. The ends lost 0 bases at V and 8 bases at J; junction bases unmatched: 15. The CDR3 length is 18 residues. DNA for the CDR3: TGTGCCACCAGTGATTTGCAATCCCTGACAGGGTTGGTCGATGAGCAGTTCTTC. Translating it yields CATSDLQSLTGLVDEQFF.

The V call is TRBV9, the J call TRBJ2-1; 12 bases are shared with TRBD2. The CDR3 covers 18 residues. The V and J ends lost 2 bases and 4 bases, in that order; junction bases with no gene match: 10. Germline CDR1 and CDR2: SGDLS and YYNGEE. As DNA, the CDR3 is TGTGCCAGCAGCGTTTCTGATCTAGCGGGGGGGCTATACAATGAGCAGTTCTTC. Residues: CASSVSDLAGGLYNEQFF.

The rearrangement joins TRBV29-1 to TRBJ2-1, with 14 bases identical to TRBD2. The CDR3 covers 15 residues. CDR1 and CDR2 (germline): SQVTM, ANQGSEA. Losses at the gene ends were 4 bases for V and 1 base for J; bases not matched to a gene: 0. CDR3 sequence: CSVGTSGRSYNEQFF. The DNA for the CDR3 is TGCAGCGTTGGGACTAGCGGGAGGTCCTACAATGAGCAGTTCTTC.

CDR3 loop: CASSVAVGQGITYEQYF. The CDR3 nucleotides are TGTGCCAGCAGCGTAGCTGTCGGACAGGGGATTACCTACGAGCAGTACTTC. V is TRBV9 and J is TRBJ2-7; 9 bases map to TRBD1. Looked up from germline, CDR1 is SGDLS and CDR2 is YYNGEE. J lost 2 bases, V lost 0 bases, and 9 bases had no gene match. The CDR3 is 17 amino acids.

The chain carries TRBV10-1 and TRBJ2-3; possibly TRBD2 for D (6 bases). Germline V gene sequence: CDR1 WNHNN, CDR2 SYGVQD (reference sequence). V was shortened by 0 bases and J by 2 bases, with 15 bases between the two germline ends. CDR3 length: 17 amino acids. CDR3 sequence (DNA): TGCGCCAGCAGTGAGTCGGAAGCGGGCCCCTTCACAGATACGCAGTATTTT. Translating gives CASSESEAGPFTDTQYF.

The J gene is TRBJ2-7, the V gene TRBV11-2; D is unresolved. The germline V gene has CDR1 SGHAT and CDR2 FQNNGV. Trimming shortened V by 0 bases and J by 9 bases, and 9 bases separated the two germline ends. The CDR3 has 12 residues. This CDR3 reads CASSLDLNMQYF. In nucleotides, the CDR3 is TGTGCCAGCAGCTTAGATCTTAACATGCAGTACTTC.

Only a few counts were recorded for this clone. The CDR3 coding sequence is TGTGCCAGCAGCGCCCAGGGTAATTCACCCCTCCACTTT. This translates into CASSAQGNSPLHF. The chain recombines TRBV9 with TRBJ1-6, with a weak D call TRBD1 (5 bases). Germline CDR1 and CDR2: SGDLS and YYNGEE. V was pared by 3 bases and J by 6 bases, with 7 bases between. The CDR3 runs to 13 residues.